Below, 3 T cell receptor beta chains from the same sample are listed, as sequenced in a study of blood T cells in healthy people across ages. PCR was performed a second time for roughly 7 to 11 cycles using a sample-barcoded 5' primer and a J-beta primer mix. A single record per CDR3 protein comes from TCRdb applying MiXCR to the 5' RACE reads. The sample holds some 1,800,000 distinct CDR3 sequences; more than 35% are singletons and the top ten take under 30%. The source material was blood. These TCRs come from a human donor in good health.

The CDR3 loop reads CASAYRDNPYNEQFF. The CDR3 nucleotides are TGTGCTAGTGCCTACCGGGACAACCCCTACAATGAGCAGTTCTTC. The rearrangement links TRBV12-5 to TRBJ2-1, with TRBD1 as a possible D gene (6 bases). Per germline, CDR1 LGHNT and CDR2 FRNRAP. This CDR3 is 15 amino acids long. Deletions cut 7 bases from V and 2 bases from J, with 15 bases between.

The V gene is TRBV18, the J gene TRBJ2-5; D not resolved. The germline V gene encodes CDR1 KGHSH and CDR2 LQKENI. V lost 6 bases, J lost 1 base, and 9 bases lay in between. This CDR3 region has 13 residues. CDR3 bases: TGTGCCAGCTCCCAGTCTATCCAAGAGACCCAGTACTTC. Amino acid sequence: CASSQSIQETQYF.

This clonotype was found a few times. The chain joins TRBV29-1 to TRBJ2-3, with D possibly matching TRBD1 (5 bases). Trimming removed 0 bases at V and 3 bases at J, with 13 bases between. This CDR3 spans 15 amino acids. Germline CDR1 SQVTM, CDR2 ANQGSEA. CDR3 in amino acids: CSVEDRNRTTDTQYF. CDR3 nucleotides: TGCAGCGTTGAAGATAGGAACAGGACAACAGATACGCAGTATTTT.